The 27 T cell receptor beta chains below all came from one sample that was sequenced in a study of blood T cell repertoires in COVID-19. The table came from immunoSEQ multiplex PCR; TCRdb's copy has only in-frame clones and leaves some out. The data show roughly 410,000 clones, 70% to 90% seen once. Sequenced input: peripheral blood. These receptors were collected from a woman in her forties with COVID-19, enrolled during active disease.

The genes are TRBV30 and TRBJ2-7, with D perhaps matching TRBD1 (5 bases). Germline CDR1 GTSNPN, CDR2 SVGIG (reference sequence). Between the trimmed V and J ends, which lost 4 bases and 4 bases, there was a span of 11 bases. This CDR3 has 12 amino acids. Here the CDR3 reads CAWNRLGYEQYF. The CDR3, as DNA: TGTGCCTGGAACAGGTTAGGGTACGAGCAGTACTTC.

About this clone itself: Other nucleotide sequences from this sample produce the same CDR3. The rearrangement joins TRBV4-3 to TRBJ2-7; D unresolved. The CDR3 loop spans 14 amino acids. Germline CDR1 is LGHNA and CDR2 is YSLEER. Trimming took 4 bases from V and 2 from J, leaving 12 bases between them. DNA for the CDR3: TGCGCCAGCAGCCCGCAAGGCGGCGCCTACGAGCAGTACTTC. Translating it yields CASSPQGGAYEQYF.

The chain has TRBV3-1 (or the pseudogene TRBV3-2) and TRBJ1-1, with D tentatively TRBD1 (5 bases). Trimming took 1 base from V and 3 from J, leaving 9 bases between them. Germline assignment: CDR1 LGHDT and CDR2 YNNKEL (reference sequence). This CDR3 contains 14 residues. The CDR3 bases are TGTGCCAGCAGCCAAGTGGAGGGGTACACTGAAGCTTTCTTT. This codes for CASSQVEGYTEAFF.

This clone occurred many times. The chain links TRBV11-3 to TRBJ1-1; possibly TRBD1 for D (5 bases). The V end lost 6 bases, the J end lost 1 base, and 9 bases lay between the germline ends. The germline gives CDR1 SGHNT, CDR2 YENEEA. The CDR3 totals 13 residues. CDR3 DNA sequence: TGTGCCAGCAGTTCCCAGGGGAACACTGAAGCTTTCTTT. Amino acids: CASSSQGNTEAFF.

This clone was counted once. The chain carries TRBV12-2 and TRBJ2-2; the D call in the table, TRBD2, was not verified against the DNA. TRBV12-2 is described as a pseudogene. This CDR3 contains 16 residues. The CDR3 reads CASRLAPGLNTGELFF. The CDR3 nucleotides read TGTGCAAGTCGCTTAGCCCCCGGACTAAACACCGGGGAGCTGTTTTTT.

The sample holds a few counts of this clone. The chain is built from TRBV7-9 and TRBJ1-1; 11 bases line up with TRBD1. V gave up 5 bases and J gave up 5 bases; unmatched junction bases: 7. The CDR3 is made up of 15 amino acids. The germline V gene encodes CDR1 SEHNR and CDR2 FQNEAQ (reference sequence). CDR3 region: CASSRGTGGWTEAFF. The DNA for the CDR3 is TGTGCCAGCAGCCGAGGGACAGGGGGATGGACTGAAGCTTTCTTT.

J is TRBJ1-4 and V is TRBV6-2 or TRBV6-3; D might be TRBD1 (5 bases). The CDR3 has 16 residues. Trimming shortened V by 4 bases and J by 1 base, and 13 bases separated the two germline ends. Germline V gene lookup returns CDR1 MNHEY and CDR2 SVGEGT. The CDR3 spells CASSSVGHGTNEKLFF. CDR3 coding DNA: TGTGCCAGCAGTTCGGTGGGGCACGGAACTAATGAAAAACTGTTTTTT.

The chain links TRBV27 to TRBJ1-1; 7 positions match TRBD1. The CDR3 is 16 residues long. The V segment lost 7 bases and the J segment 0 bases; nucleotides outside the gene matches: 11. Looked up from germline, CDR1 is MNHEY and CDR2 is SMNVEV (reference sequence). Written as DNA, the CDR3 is TGTGCCAGCATTCCCGGACTGGGACAGATGAACACTGAAGCTTTCTTT. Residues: CASIPGLGQMNTEAFF.

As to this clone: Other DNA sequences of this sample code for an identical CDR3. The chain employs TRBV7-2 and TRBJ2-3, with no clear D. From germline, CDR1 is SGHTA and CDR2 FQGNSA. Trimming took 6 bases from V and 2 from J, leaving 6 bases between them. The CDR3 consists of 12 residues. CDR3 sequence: CASRLFTDTQYF. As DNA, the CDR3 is TGTGCCAGCAGACTCTTCACAGATACGCAGTATTTT.

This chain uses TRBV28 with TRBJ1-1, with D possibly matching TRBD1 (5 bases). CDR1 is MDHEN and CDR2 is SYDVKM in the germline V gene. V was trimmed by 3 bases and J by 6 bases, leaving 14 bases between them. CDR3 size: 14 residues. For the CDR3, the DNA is TGTGCCAGCAGTTTCCGGGGGACGGCTCCTGAAGCTTTCTTT. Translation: CASSFRGTAPEAFF.

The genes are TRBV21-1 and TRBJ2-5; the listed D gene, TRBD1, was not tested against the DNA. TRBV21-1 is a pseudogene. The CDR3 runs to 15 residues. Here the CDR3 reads CASSTLRQGWETQYF. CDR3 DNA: TGTGCCAGCAGCACGCTAAGACAGGGATGGGAGACCCAGTACTTC.

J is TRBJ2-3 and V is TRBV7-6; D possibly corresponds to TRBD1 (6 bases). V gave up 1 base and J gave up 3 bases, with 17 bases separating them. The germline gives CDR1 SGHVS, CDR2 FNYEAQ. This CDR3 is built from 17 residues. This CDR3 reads CASSLVSGRGTTDTQYF. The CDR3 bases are TGTGCCAGCAGCTTAGTTTCGGGAAGGGGGACAACAGATACGCAGTATTTT.

CDR3 in amino acids: CASSLDSGGAQTYEQYF. In DNA form, the CDR3 reads TGTGCCAGCAGCTTAGATAGTGGGGGGGCCCAAACCTACGAGCAGTACTTC. This chain links TRBV7-2 with TRBJ2-7; a possible D gene is TRBD2 (7 bases). The ends were cut back, 1 base at V and 2 bases at J, with 18 bases in the middle. CDR1 SGHTA and CDR2 FQGNSA come from the germline V gene. CDR3 length: 17 amino acids.

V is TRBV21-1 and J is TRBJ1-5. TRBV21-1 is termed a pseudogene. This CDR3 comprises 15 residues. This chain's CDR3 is CASSKDGGSNQPQHF. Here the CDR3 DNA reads TGTGCCAGCAGCAAAGATGGGGGGTCCAATCAGCCCCAGCATTTT.

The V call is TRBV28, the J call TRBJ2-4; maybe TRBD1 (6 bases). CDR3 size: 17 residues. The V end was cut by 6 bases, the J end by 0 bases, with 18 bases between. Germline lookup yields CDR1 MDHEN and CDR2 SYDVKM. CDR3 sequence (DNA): TGTGCCAGCAGGGGGGCCTCTGGCTCGGTAGCCAAAAACATTCAGTACTTC. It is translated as CASRGASGSVAKNIQYF.

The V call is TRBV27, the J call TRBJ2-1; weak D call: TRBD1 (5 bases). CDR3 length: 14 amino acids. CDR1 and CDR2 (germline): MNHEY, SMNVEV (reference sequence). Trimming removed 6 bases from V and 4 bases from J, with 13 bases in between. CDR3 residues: CASSQGQGYNEQFF. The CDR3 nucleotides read TGTGCCAGCAGCCAAGGGCAGGGATACAATGAGCAGTTCTTC.

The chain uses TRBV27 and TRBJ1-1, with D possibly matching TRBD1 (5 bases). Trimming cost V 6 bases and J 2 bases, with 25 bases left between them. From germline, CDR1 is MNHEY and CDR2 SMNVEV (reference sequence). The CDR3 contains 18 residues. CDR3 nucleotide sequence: TGTGCCAGCAGACCGGGACTCCTTAAAGGAGGGAAAAACACTGAAGCTTTCTTT. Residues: CASRPGLLKGGKNTEAFF.

DNA for the CDR3: TGTGCCAGCAGTTACGCGGACAGGTACCGAGGAAACACCATATATTTT. Translation: CASSYADRYRGNTIYF. The V gene is TRBV6-2 or TRBV6-3, the J gene TRBJ1-3, with 7 bases lining up with TRBD1. This CDR3 is 16 amino acids long. CDR1 and CDR2 (germline): MNHEY, SVGEGT. V was clipped by 2 bases and J by 4 bases; unmatched bases: 8.

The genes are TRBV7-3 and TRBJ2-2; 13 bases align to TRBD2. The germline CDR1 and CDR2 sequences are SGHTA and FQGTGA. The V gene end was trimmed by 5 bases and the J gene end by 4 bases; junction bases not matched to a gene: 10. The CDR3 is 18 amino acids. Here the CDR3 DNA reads TGTGCCAGCAGCCCGAGGACTAGCGGGAGCGGCGTCACCGGGGAGCTGTTTTTT. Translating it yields CASSPRTSGSGVTGELFF.

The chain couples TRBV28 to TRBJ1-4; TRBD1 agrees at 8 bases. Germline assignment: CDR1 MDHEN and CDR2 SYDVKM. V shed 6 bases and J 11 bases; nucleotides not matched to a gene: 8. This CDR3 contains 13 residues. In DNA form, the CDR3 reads TGTGCCAGCAGCACATACAGGGGGGCTAAACTGTTTTTT. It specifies CASSTYRGAKLFF.

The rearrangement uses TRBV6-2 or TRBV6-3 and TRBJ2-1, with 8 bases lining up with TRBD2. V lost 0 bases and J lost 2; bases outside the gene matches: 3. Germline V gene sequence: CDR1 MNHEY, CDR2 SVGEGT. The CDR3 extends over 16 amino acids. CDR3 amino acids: CASSYSSGGTYNEQFF. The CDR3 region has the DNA TGTGCCAGCAGTTACTCCAGCGGGGGCACCTACAATGAGCAGTTCTTC.

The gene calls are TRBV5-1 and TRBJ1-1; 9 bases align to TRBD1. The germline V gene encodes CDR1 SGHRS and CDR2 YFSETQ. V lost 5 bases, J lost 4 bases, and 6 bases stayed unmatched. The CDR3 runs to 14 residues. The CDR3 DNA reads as TGCGCCAGCAGGGACAGGGGAAAGGGCACTGAAGCTTTCTTT. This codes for CASRDRGKGTEAFF.

CDR3 coding DNA: TGTGCCAGCAGTTTACGAAGAGGCCCCGGGAGTGGCTACACCTTC. Translating gives CASSLRRGPGSGYTF. The rearrangement joins TRBV27 to TRBJ1-2; D not resolved. The CDR3 runs to 15 residues. Trimming took 2 bases from V and 7 from J, leaving 17 bases between them. Germline CDR1 reads MNHEY; CDR2 reads SMNVEV (reference sequence).

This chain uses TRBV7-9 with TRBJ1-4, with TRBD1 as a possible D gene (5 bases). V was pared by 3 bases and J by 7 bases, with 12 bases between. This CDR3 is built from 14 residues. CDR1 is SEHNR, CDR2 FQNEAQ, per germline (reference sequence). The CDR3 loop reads CASSLGGEGEKLFF. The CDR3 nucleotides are TGTGCCAGCAGCTTGGGGGGAGAGGGTGAAAAACTGTTTTTT.

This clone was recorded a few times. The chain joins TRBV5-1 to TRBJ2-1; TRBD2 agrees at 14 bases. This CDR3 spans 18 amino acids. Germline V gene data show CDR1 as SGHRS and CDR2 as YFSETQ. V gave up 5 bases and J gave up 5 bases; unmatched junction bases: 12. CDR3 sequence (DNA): TGCGCCAGCAGACCTAACCTCCGACTAGCGGGGGGGAACAATGAGCAGTTCTTC. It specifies CASRPNLRLAGGNNEQFF. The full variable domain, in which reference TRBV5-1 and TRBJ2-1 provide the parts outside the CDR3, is KAGVTQTPRYLIKTRGQQVTLSCSPISGHRSVSWYQQTPGQGLQFLFEYFSETQRNKGNFPGRFSGRQFSNSRSEMNVSTLELGDSALYLCASRPNLRLAGGNNEQFFGPGTRLTVL.

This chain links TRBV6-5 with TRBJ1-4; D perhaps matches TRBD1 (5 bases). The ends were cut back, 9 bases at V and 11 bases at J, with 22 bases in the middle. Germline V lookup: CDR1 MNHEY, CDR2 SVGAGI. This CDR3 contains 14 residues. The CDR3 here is CASRRAAGRRKLFF. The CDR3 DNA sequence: TGTGCCAGTAGGAGAGCGGCAGGGAGGAGGAAACTGTTTTTT.

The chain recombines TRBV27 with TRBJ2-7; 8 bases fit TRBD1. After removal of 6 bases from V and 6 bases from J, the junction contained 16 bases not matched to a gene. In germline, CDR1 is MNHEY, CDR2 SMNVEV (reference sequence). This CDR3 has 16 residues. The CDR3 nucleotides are TGTGCCAGCAGACCGATGAGCCGGGACAGGTCGCCCGAGCAGTACTTC. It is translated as CASRPMSRDRSPEQYF.